Listed below are T cell receptor beta chains from one sample, sequenced in a study of human T cells and chemical hapten exposure. TCRdb reanalysed the RACE reads using MiXCR and keeps one entry per CDR3 protein. Among approximately 50,000 distinct CDR3 sequences listed, about 11% were seen once. The sequencing used whole blood, collected in connection with sensitization to the hapten diphenylcyclopropenone (DPC). Receptors were obtained from a woman in her 40s with alopecia areata. Some clones in this sample may be carry-over from other donors' samples. CDR3s include the opening cysteine and the closing phenylalanine or tryptophan. A D gene is named only where the DNA matches it firmly. Size is omitted from some rows. Given values are once, few, many or a class for expanded clones.

CASSSQGSNNSPLHF,TGTGCCAGCAGCTCACAGGGATCCAATAATTCACCCCTCCACTTT,-,TRBV5-5,TRBJ1-6,-,15
CASSTGLGSTEAFF,TGTGCCAGCAGTACAGGGTTAGGGTCCACTGAAGCTTTCTTT,many,TRBV12-3/TRBV12-4,TRBJ1-1,-,14
CASSYVVYNEQFF,TGTGCCAGCAGTTACGTGGTATACAATGAGCAGTTCTTC,-,TRBV6-2/TRBV6-3,TRBJ2-1,-,13
CASSQDRGGNTIYF,TGCGCCAGCAGCCAAGACAGGGGGGGAAACACCATATATTTT,-,TRBV4-3,TRBJ1-3,TRBD1,14
CASTQYSGRPQETQYF,TGTGCCAGCACCCAATATAGCGGGAGACCCCAAGAGACCCAGTACTTC,many,TRBV11-2,TRBJ2-5,TRBD2,16
CASSYEILNEKLFF,TGTGCCAGCAGTTACGAAATTCTCAATGAAAAACTGTTTTTT,many,TRBV6-2/TRBV6-3,TRBJ1-4,-,14
CASSMGHGTEAFF,TGTGCCAGTAGTATGGGACATGGGACGGAAGCTTTCTTT,many,TRBV19,TRBJ1-1,-,13
CASSLAFSYEQYF,TGCGCCAGCAGCCTAGCGTTTTCCTACGAGCAGTACTTC,many,TRBV4-1,TRBJ2-7,-,13
CASSYRQAPEAFF,TGTGCCAGCAGTTACCGCCAGGCCCCTGAAGCTTTCTTT,many,TRBV6-2/TRBV6-3,TRBJ1-1,-,13
CARSPARGNTGELFF,TGTGCCAGATCCCCAGCGCGGGGGAACACCGGGGAGCTGTTTTTT,-,TRBV19,TRBJ2-2,-,15
CVSSLGTDSGNTIYF,TGTGTCAGCAGCCTTGGGACCGACTCTGGAAACACCATATATTTT,-,TRBV6-2/TRBV6-3,TRBJ1-3,-,15
CASSQEPGQGYEQYF,TGTGCCAGCAGCCAAGAGCCCGGACAGGGCTACGAGCAGTACTTC,-,TRBV4-2,TRBJ2-7,TRBD1,15
CASSLVNRSRPGGSTEAFF,TGTGCCAGCAGCTTAGTCAACCGATCCAGACCAGGTGGGAGCACTGAAGCTTTCTTT,few,TRBV11-2,TRBJ1-1,-,19
CASSLTGPNEKLFF,TGCGCCAGCAGCTTGACAGGTCCTAATGAAAAACTGTTTTTT,few,TRBV5-1,TRBJ1-4,-,14
CAISDTGGNEQYF,TGTGCCATCAGTGATACAGGGGGGAACGAGCAGTACTTC,many,TRBV10-3,TRBJ2-7,TRBD1,13
CASRSSGFGTDTQYF,TGTGCCAGCAGGTCAAGCGGGTTCGGCACAGATACGCAGTATTTT,many,TRBV11-2,TRBJ2-3,-,15
CSVEPDLNYGYTF,TGCAGCGTTGAACCGGATCTTAACTATGGCTACACCTTC,-,TRBV29-1,TRBJ1-2,-,13
CASKRQGESGELFF,TGTGCCAGTAAAAGACAGGGGGAATCCGGGGAGCTGTTTTTT,many,TRBV19,TRBJ2-2,TRBD1,14
CASSSSWLVQETQYF,TGTGCTAGCAGCTCGAGCTGGCTAGTCCAAGAGACCCAGTACTTC,few,TRBV7-7,TRBJ2-5,-,15
CAISPDTGPTDTQYF,TGTGCCATCAGTCCGGACACAGGCCCCACAGATACGCAGTATTTT,many,TRBV10-3,TRBJ2-3,-,15
CATGRGIRGTEAFF,TGTGCCACCGGTAGAGGGATCCGGGGTACTGAAGCTTTCTTT,-,TRBV12-3/TRBV12-4,TRBJ1-1,-,14
CSARPMGNTEAFF,TGCAGTGCTAGACCTATGGGTAACACTGAAGCTTTCTTT,few,TRBV20-1,TRBJ1-1,-,13
CASSLKGRYNEQFF,TGTGCCAGCAGCTTGAAGGGACGTTACAATGAGCAGTTCTTC,-,TRBV5-4,TRBJ2-1,-,14
CASMERDGRGYNEQFF,TGTGCCAGTATGGAGAGGGACGGGAGGGGATACAATGAGCAGTTCTTC,many,TRBV19,TRBJ2-1,TRBD2,16
CAGDTAQETQYF,TGTGCCGGGGACACTGCCCAAGAGACCCAGTACTTC,-,TRBV7-9,TRBJ2-5,-,12
CASSLDGGGRKYF,TGTGCCAGCAGCTTAGATGGGGGGGGCCGGAAATATTTT,many,TRBV11-2,TRBJ2-3,-,13